Listed below are T cell receptor beta chains from one sample, sequenced in a study of T cells in Graves' hyperthyroidism and ophthalmopathy. TCRdb processed the multiplex PCR reads anew with MiXCR; each CDR3 protein has one entry. Of fewer than 750,000 distinct CDR3 sequences in the sample, 35% to 55% were seen once. The sample comprised peripheral blood or thyroid tissue (not recorded which). These receptors all stem from a woman aged 18-35 years with Graves' hyperthyroidism. Both conserved end residues are part of each CDR3. A D gene is named only where the DNA matches it firmly. The listing skips clone size in some rows; elsewhere it reads once, few, many or a size class.

d_gene	abundance	v_gene	j_gene	CDR3aa	CDR3nt
TRBD1	few	TRBV20-1	TRBJ2-7	CSARPTRPGQGPYEQYF	TGCAGTGCTAGGCCCACAAGGCCGGGACAGGGCCCCTACGAGCAGTACTTC
.	many	TRBV7-2	TRBJ1-5	CASSLQALNQPQHF	TGTGCCAGCAGCTTACAGGCCCTAAATCAGCCCCAGCATTTT
TRBD1	.	TRBV9	TRBJ2-5	CASSTRTGAKETQYF	TGTGCCAGCAGCACCCGGACAGGGGCGAAAGAGACCCAGTACTTC
.	.	TRBV20-1	TRBJ2-5	CSARENRAQETQCF	TGCAGTGCTAGAGAGAACAGGGCCCAAGAGACCCAGTGCTTC
TRBD1	many	TRBV19	TRBJ1-5	CASSIRQGVPNQPQHF	TGTGCCAGTAGTATCCGACAGGGAGTCCCTAATCAGCCCCAGCATTTT
TRBD2	.	TRBV27	TRBJ2-7	CASRQLGGGRAYEQYF	TGTGCCAGCAGACAATTGGGAGGCGGGAGGGCCTACGAGCAGTACTTC
.	.	TRBV29-1	TRBJ1-2	CRMEGDYGYTF	TGCAGAATGGAGGGGGACTATGGCTACACCTTC
.	many	TRBV6-5	TRBJ1-1	CASSYPRGNTEAFF	TGTGCCAGCAGTTACCCAAGAGGAAACACTGAAGCTTTCTTT
TRBD1	many	TRBV24-1	TRBJ2-5	CATSDLKGSYRTGGQETQYF	TGTGCCACCAGTGATTTAAAAGGCTCATACCGGACAGGGGGCCAAGAGACCCAGTACTTC
TRBD2	.	TRBV29-1	TRBJ2-3	CSVGTSGDTDTQYF	TGCAGCGTCGGGACTAGCGGCGACACAGATACGCAGTATTTT
.	many	TRBV7-3	TRBJ2-5	CASSLRREETQYF	TGTGCCAGCAGCTTAAGACGGGAAGAGACCCAGTACTTC
TRBD1	many	TRBV5-1	TRBJ2-7	CASSLAGTGPTYEQYF	TGCGCCAGCAGCTTGGCAGGGACAGGACCCACCTACGAGCAGTACTTC
.	.	TRBV19	TRBJ2-7	CASTGTPNTGEQYF	TGTGCCAGTACTGGGACACCGAACACCGGGGAGCAGTACTTC
.	many	TRBV27	TRBJ1-1	CASSSSGIGEAFF	TGTGCCAGCAGTTCCTCCGGGATCGGTGAAGCTTTCTTT
.	.	TRBV29-1	TRBJ1-2	CSVEGGKDYGYTF	TGCAGCGTTGAAGGGGGGAAGGACTATGGCTACACCTTC
.	many	TRBV7-9	TRBJ1-2	CASSYTSGPPNYGYTF	TGTGCCAGCAGTTACACCTCGGGACCGCCTAACTATGGCTACACCTTC
TRBD1	once	TRBV7-8	TRBJ1-1	CASSPEGQKAFF	TGTGCCAGCAGCCCCGAGGGACAGAAGGCTTTCTTT
.	.	TRBV20-1	TRBJ2-7	CSASGTGSGDEQYF	TGCAGTGCTAGCGGGACAGGTAGCGGGGACGAGCAGTACTTC
TRBD2	many	TRBV20-1	TRBJ2-7	CSAREPSGREQYF	TGCAGTGCTAGAGAGCCTAGCGGTCGGGAGCAGTACTTC
.	many	TRBV6-5	TRBJ2-7	CASSYRAGSNEQYF	TGTGCCAGCAGTTACCGTGCAGGGAGTAACGAGCAGTACTTC
.	many	TRBV3-1	TRBJ2-7	CASSHRGAGSGYEQYF	TGTGCCAGCAGCCACCGAGGCGCGGGATCGGGCTACGAGCAGTACTTC
.	.	TRBV10-3	TRBJ2-7	CASSNLETYEQYF	TGTGCCAGCAGTAACCTGGAAACCTACGAGCAGTACTTC
.	few	TRBV2	TRBJ2-3	CASSVAGVTDTQYF	TGTGCCAGCAGTGTCGCAGGAGTCACAGATACGCAGTATTTT
TRBD1	.	TRBV15	TRBJ2-6	CASSGQGLGANVLTF	TGTGCCAGCAGCGGACAGGGCCTCGGGGCCAACGTCCTGACTTTC
.	.	TRBV20-1	TRBJ2-7	CSARPSYLETDTYEQYF	TGCAGTGCTCGCCCTTCATACCTCGAGACGGACACCTACGAGCAGTACTTC
TRBD1	.	TRBV19	TRBJ2-2	CASRVPGTGWTGELFF	TGTGCCAGTAGAGTCCCCGGGACAGGGTGGACCGGGGAGCTGTTTTTT
.	.	TRBV7-6	TRBJ2-7	CASVEGDEQYF	TGTGCCAGCGTTGAGGGAGACGAGCAGTACTTC
.	.	TRBV2	TRBJ2-5	CASSERVGAQYF	TGTGCCAGCAGTGAACGGGTGGGGGCCCAGTACTTC
TRBD2	many	TRBV2	TRBJ2-7	CASRVLAGASYEQYF	TGTGCCAGCAGGGTACTAGCGGGAGCATCCTACGAGCAGTACTTC
.	many	TRBV6-1	TRBJ1-6	CASSEVSVSSLHF	TGTGCCAGCAGTGAAGTGTCCGTCTCATCCCTCCACTTT
TRBD2	.	TRBV5-4	TRBJ2-7	CASSRRLASGSYEQYF	TGTGCCAGCAGCCGCCGACTTGCTAGCGGGAGCTACGAGCAGTACTTC
.	few	TRBV18	TRBJ2-7	CASSPRQFSYEQYF	TGTGCCAGCTCACCACGACAGTTTTCCTACGAGCAGTACTTC
TRBD1	.	TRBV12-3/TRBV12-4	TRBJ1-2	CASSRQGALGYTF	TGTGCCAGCAGTAGACAGGGGGCTTTGGGCTACACCTTC
.	.	TRBV7-9	TRBJ1-2	CASSGRDGSYGYTF	TGTGCCAGCAGCGGCCGGGACGGATCCTATGGCTACACCTTC
TRBD1	many	TRBV9	TRBJ1-1	CASSGKTGGTEAFF	TGTGCCAGCAGCGGTAAGACAGGGGGCACTGAAGCTTTCTTT
.	.	TRBV16	TRBJ1-1	CASSLGGGSGEAFF	TGTGCCAGCAGCTTGGGGGGGGGGTCCGGTGAAGCTTTCTTT
TRBD1	.	TRBV19	TRBJ1-2	CASSMDRGSLYGYTF	TGTGCCAGTAGTATGGACAGGGGGTCCCTCTATGGCTACACCTTC
TRBD1	many	TRBV2	TRBJ2-2	CASSVGQGGTGELFF	TGTGCCAGCAGTGTTGGACAGGGTGGCACCGGGGAGCTGTTTTTT
.	many	TRBV12-5	TRBJ2-7	CASGLGDLGEQYF	TGTGCTAGTGGTTTGGGGGACTTAGGCGAGCAGTACTTC
.	.	TRBV20-1	TRBJ1-1	CSAEMGSLNTEAFF	TGCAGTGCTGAGATGGGCAGCCTGAACACTGAAGCTTTCTTT
.	once	TRBV9	TRBJ1-2	CASSVAYRVDYGYTF	TGTGCCAGCAGCGTAGCTTACAGGGTGGACTATGGCTACACCTTC
.	.	TRBV9	TRBJ2-1	CASSVVVRSSYNEQFF	TGTGCCAGCAGCGTAGTCGTCCGGAGCTCCTACAATGAGCAGTTCTTC
.	.	TRBV29-1	TRBJ2-3	CSVGLGSSGTDTQYF	TGCAGCGTCGGCCTTGGTAGTAGCGGCACAGATACGCAGTATTTT
TRBD2	.	TRBV20-1	TRBJ2-5	CSAILGGDQETRYF	TGCAGTGCCATCCTTGGGGGGGACCAAGAGACCCGGTACTTC
.	few	TRBV11-2	TRBJ2-1	CASSVESGVEQFF	TGTGCCAGCAGCGTAGAGAGCGGCGTGGAGCAGTTCTTC
TRBD2	many	TRBV7-9	TRBJ2-7	CASTPRELASYGEQYF	TGTGCCAGCACCCCGCGGGAACTAGCGTCTTATGGCGAGCAGTACTTC
.	many	TRBV9	TRBJ2-2	CASSGLYGELFF	TGTGCCAGCAGCGGCCTTTACGGGGAGCTGTTTTTT
.	many	TRBV4-2	TRBJ1-1	CASSQTGTPNTEAFF	TGTGCCAGCAGCCAAACCGGGACACCGAACACTGAAGCTTTCTTT
TRBD1	.	TRBV7-2	TRBJ1-2	CARGIGTGGAYGYTF	TGTGCTAGAGGGATCGGGACAGGGGGCGCTTATGGCTACACCTTC
.	.	TRBV29-1	TRBJ1-5	CSVSREGYEHF	TGCAGCGTTAGCAGGGAAGGTTACGAGCATTTT
TRBD1	many	TRBV24-1	TRBJ1-5	CATSEATGGYFQPQHF	TGTGCCACCAGTGAAGCGACAGGGGGCTATTTTCAGCCCCAGCATTTT
TRBD1	.	TRBV29-1	TRBJ2-7	CSVTTGTGGYEQYF	TGCAGCGTTACCACTGGGACAGGGGGCTACGAGCAGTACTTC
.	.	TRBV9	TRBJ2-5	CASSVEPTRAETQYF	TGTGCCAGCAGCGTAGAACCAACTCGGGCAGAGACCCAGTACTTC
.	.	TRBV5-1	TRBJ2-5	CASSLIPGETQYF	TGCGCCAGCAGCTTGATACCGGGAGAGACCCAGTACTTC
.	many	TRBV10-3	TRBJ2-7	CAISRDFPYEQYF	TGTGCCATCAGTCGGGACTTTCCCTACGAGCAGTACTTC
.	many	TRBV19	TRBJ2-2	CASSIGTLTGELFF	TGTGCCAGTAGTATAGGGACTTTAACCGGGGAGCTGTTTTTT
.	.	TRBV24-1	TRBJ2-5	CATSAPWGTRWETQYF	TGTGCCACCAGTGCTCCCTGGGGTACCAGGTGGGAGACCCAGTACTTC
.	.	TRBV20-1	TRBJ2-7	CSAPGPYEQYF	TGCAGTGCTCCGGGACCCTACGAGCAGTACTTC
.	.	TRBV7-3	TRBJ1-5	CASSSAGTQHF	TGTGCCAGCAGCTCGGCCGGGACCCAGCATTTT
TRBD2	.	TRBV14	TRBJ2-1	CASSPPGLAGVNEQFF	TGTGCCAGCAGCCCTCCTGGGCTAGCGGGAGTCAATGAGCAGTTCTTC